This record covers a single T cell receptor (beta chain). Assay used: immunoSEQ multiplex PCR; TCRdb lists only in-frame clones, some missing. The sample yields 55,000 to 80,000 clones, 85% to 95% seen once. The sample is drawn from a study of T cell changes during pregnancy in multiple sclerosis. The sequence came from a female donor with multiple sclerosis, enrolled in a pregnancy study. The sample consisted of CD8+ T cells from peripheral blood mononuclear cells, taken in the second trimester of pregnancy.

The CDR3 reads CASSLTGSGYTF. The CDR3 DNA reads TGTGCCAGCAGTTTGACAGGGAGTGGCTACACCTTC. This chain joins TRBV28 and TRBJ1-2, with 7 bases aligning to TRBD1. Per germline, CDR1 MDHEN and CDR2 SYDVKM. The CDR3 has 12 amino acids. V shed 3 bases and J 7 bases; nucleotides not matched to a gene: 2.